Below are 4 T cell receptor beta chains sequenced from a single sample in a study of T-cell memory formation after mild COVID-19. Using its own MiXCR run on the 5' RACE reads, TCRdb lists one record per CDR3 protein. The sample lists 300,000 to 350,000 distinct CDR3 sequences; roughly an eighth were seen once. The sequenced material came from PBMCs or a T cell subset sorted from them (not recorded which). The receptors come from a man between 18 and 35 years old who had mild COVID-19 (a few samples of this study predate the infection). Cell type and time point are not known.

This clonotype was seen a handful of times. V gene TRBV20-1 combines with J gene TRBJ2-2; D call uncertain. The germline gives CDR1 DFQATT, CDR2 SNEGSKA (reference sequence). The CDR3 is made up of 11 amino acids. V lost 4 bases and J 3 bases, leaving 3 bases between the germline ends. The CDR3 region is CSATDTGELFF. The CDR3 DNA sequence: TGCAGTGCTACCGACACCGGGGAGCTGTTTTTT.

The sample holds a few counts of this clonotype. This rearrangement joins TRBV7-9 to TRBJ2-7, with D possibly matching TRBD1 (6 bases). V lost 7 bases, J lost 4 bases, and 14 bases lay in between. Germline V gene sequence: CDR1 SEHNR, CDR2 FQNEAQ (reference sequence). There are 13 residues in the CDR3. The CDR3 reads CASKDSETYEQYF. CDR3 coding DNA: TGTGCCAGCAAGGACAGCGAGACGTACGAGCAGTACTTC.

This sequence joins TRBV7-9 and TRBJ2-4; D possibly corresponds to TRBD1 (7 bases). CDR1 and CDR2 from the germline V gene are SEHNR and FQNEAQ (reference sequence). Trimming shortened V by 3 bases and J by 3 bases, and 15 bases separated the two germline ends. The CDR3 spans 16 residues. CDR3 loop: CASSFGVQGGKNIQYF. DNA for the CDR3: TGTGCCAGCAGCTTTGGTGTTCAGGGGGGCAAAAACATTCAGTACTTC.

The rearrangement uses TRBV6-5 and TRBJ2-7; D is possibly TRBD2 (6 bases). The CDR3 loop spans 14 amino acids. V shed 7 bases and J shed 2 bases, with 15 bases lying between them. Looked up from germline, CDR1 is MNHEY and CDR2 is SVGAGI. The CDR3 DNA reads TGTGCCAGCACTTCATCCCGGGGGACCTACGAGCAGTACTTC. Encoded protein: CASTSSRGTYEQYF.